A selection of T cell receptor beta chains follows, all from one sample in a study of control samples from healthy donors and cancer patients. Some clones are missing from TCRdb's copy, which holds only in-frame ones; the method was immunoSEQ multiplex PCR. The table includes 65,000 to 85,000 clones, 70% to 90% detected once. The sequencing input was PBMCs. All receptors derive from a woman aged 45 to 65 with head and neck cancer. The CDR3 runs from the conserved cysteine through the conserved F or W. The order of the fields is clone size, J gene, D gene, V gene, CDR3 protein, CDR3 DNA. D genes are given only for firm matches. Only part of the rows carry a size: once, few, many, or a class if the clone is expanded.

abundance: .
j_gene: TRBJ2-3
d_gene: .
v_gene: TRBV9
CDR3aa: CASSLPTGVPDTQYF
CDR3nt: TGTGCCAGCAGCCTCCCCACGGGGGTACCAGATACGCAGTATTTT

abundance: few
j_gene: TRBJ1-5
d_gene: .
v_gene: TRBV30
CDR3aa: CAWSGSGAQHF
CDR3nt: TGTGCCTGGAGTGGTTCGGGCGCCCAGCATTTT

abundance: .
j_gene: TRBJ2-7
d_gene: TRBD1
v_gene: TRBV3-1/TRBV3-2
CDR3aa: CASSQVGTGGEQYF
CDR3nt: TGTGCCAGCAGCCAAGTCGGGACAGGGGGAGAGCAGTACTTC

abundance: medium-sized
j_gene: TRBJ1-5
d_gene: .
v_gene: TRBV29-1
CDR3aa: CSVGGRNQPQHF
CDR3nt: TGCAGCGTGGGGGGGCGCAATCAGCCCCAGCATTTT

abundance: .
j_gene: TRBJ1-1
d_gene: .
v_gene: TRBV28
CDR3aa: CASSPRASYTEAFF
CDR3nt: TGTGCCAGCAGTCCACGGGCCAGCTACACTGAAGCTTTCTTT

abundance: .
j_gene: TRBJ1-2
d_gene: .
v_gene: TRBV10-2
CDR3aa: CASSPGVFGVYGYTF
CDR3nt: TGCGCCAGCAGCCCCGGTGTGTTCGGGGTCTATGGCTACACCTTC

abundance: .
j_gene: TRBJ2-1
d_gene: TRBD2
v_gene: TRBV19
CDR3aa: CASIPTSGGYNEQFF
CDR3nt: TGTGCCAGTATCCCGACTAGCGGAGGCTACAATGAGCAGTTCTTC

abundance: .
j_gene: TRBJ1-3
d_gene: .
v_gene: TRBV15
CDR3aa: CATSPRGAYSGNTIYF
CDR3nt: TGTGCCACCAGCCCCCGAGGCGCCTACTCTGGAAACACCATATATTTT

abundance: .
j_gene: TRBJ2-2
d_gene: .
v_gene: TRBV5-4
CDR3aa: CASSHTPGQNTGELFF
CDR3nt: TGTGCCAGCAGCCATACTCCGGGACAGAACACCGGGGAGCTGTTTTTT

abundance: .
j_gene: TRBJ2-5
d_gene: TRBD1
v_gene: TRBV10-3
CDR3aa: CAISDTGGQETQYF
CDR3nt: TGTGCCATCAGCGATACAGGGGGCCAAGAGACCCAGTACTTC

abundance: .
j_gene: TRBJ1-1
d_gene: .
v_gene: TRBV7-2
CDR3aa: CASSFLTVATEAFF
CDR3nt: TGTGCCAGCAGCTTTTTGACAGTCGCCACTGAAGCTTTCTTT

abundance: .
j_gene: TRBJ1-5
d_gene: .
v_gene: TRBV28
CDR3aa: CASSQGASGNQPQHF
CDR3nt: TGTGCCAGCAGTCAAGGGGCTTCGGGCAATCAGCCCCAGCATTTT

abundance: .
j_gene: TRBJ2-7
d_gene: .
v_gene: TRBV29-1
CDR3aa: CSVEDVGPVGTNEQYF
CDR3nt: TGCAGCGTTGAAGATGTGGGCCCAGTCGGTACAAACGAGCAGTACTTC

abundance: .
j_gene: TRBJ2-2
d_gene: .
v_gene: TRBV7-9
CDR3aa: CASSFVSGELFF
CDR3nt: TGTGCCAGCAGCTTTGTATCCGGGGAGCTGTTTTTT

abundance: .
j_gene: TRBJ2-5
d_gene: .
v_gene: TRBV5-4
CDR3aa: CASSPGAVQETQYF
CDR3nt: TGTGCCAGCAGCCCGGGTGCCGTTCAAGAGACCCAGTACTTC

abundance: .
j_gene: TRBJ1-5
d_gene: .
v_gene: TRBV19
CDR3aa: CASSSARLQPQHF
CDR3nt: TGTGCCAGTAGTTCAGCCCGGCTACAACCCCAGCATTTT

abundance: .
j_gene: TRBJ2-2
d_gene: TRBD2
v_gene: TRBV30
CDR3aa: CAWRAGLAGGPCGELFF
CDR3nt: TGTGCCTGGAGAGCCGGACTAGCGGGGGGGCCGTGCGGGGAGCTGTTTTTT

abundance: .
j_gene: TRBJ1-6
d_gene: .
v_gene: TRBV5-8
CDR3aa: CASSVYGTQGRYSPLHF
CDR3nt: TGTGCCAGCAGCGTATACGGGACTCAGGGGCGTTATTCACCCCTCCACTTT

abundance: .
j_gene: TRBJ2-7
d_gene: TRBD2
v_gene: TRBV9
CDR3aa: CASSLRAGENYEQYF
CDR3nt: TGTGCCAGCAGCCTTCGAGCGGGGGAGAACTACGAGCAGTACTTC

abundance: .
j_gene: TRBJ1-1
d_gene: .
v_gene: TRBV9
CDR3aa: CASSTTGTTEAFF
CDR3nt: TGTGCCAGCAGCACTACAGGGACCACTGAAGCTTTCTTT

abundance: .
j_gene: TRBJ1-4
d_gene: .
v_gene: TRBV4-1
CDR3aa: CASSQVAGASEKLFF
CDR3nt: TGCGCCAGCAGCCAAGTCGCAGGGGCAAGTGAAAAACTGTTTTTT

abundance: .
j_gene: TRBJ2-3
d_gene: .
v_gene: TRBV2
CDR3aa: CASKRDSPGTQYF
CDR3nt: TGTGCCAGCAAGAGGGACTCCCCAGGTACGCAGTATTTT

abundance: .
j_gene: TRBJ2-7
d_gene: .
v_gene: TRBV27
CDR3aa: CASKTASSYEQYF
CDR3nt: TGTGCCAGCAAGACGGCGAGCTCCTACGAGCAGTACTTC

abundance: .
j_gene: TRBJ1-5
d_gene: .
v_gene: TRBV18
CDR3aa: CASSRERVGGNQPQHF
CDR3nt: TGTGCCAGCTCGCGGGAGAGGGTTGGGGGCAATCAGCCCCAGCATTTT

abundance: .
j_gene: TRBJ2-4
d_gene: .
v_gene: TRBV13
CDR3aa: CASSLGAPLTLAKNIQYF
CDR3nt: TGTGCCAGCAGCTTAGGGGCACCACTGACCTTAGCCAAAAACATTCAGTACTTC

abundance: once
j_gene: TRBJ1-4
d_gene: .
v_gene: TRBV4-1
CDR3aa: CASSQVDMGFRNEKLFF
CDR3nt: TGCGCCAGCAGCCAAGTTGATATGGGGTTCCGTAATGAAAAACTGTTTTTT

abundance: .
j_gene: TRBJ2-1
d_gene: .
v_gene: TRBV12-3/TRBV12-4
CDR3aa: CASSLTGSEQFF
CDR3nt: TGTGCCAGCAGTCTCACAGGGAGCGAGCAGTTCTTC

abundance: .
j_gene: TRBJ1-4
d_gene: .
v_gene: TRBV3-1/TRBV3-2
CDR3aa: CASSRKGGNEKLFF
CDR3nt: TGTGCCAGCAGCCGCAAAGGGGGGAATGAAAAACTGTTTTTT

abundance: .
j_gene: TRBJ2-5
d_gene: .
v_gene: TRBV7-2
CDR3aa: CASSSYSSQETQYF
CDR3nt: TGTGCCAGCAGCTCCTACAGTAGTCAAGAGACCCAGTACTTC

abundance: .
j_gene: TRBJ1-4
d_gene: .
v_gene: TRBV19
CDR3aa: CASNRGLGEKLFF
CDR3nt: TGTGCCAGTAACCGGGGGCTAGGTGAAAAACTGTTTTTT

abundance: .
j_gene: TRBJ2-3
d_gene: .
v_gene: TRBV5-4
CDR3aa: CASSLAALDTQYF
CDR3nt: TGTGCCAGCAGCTTGGCGGCGCTAGATACGCAGTATTTT

abundance: .
j_gene: TRBJ2-6
d_gene: .
v_gene: TRBV15
CDR3aa: CATSSDQGSGANVLTF
CDR3nt: TGTGCCACCAGCAGTGATCAGGGGTCTGGGGCCAACGTCCTGACTTTC

abundance: .
j_gene: TRBJ2-1
d_gene: TRBD2
v_gene: TRBV6-2/TRBV6-3
CDR3aa: CASSPAGDLRNEQFF
CDR3nt: TGTGCCAGCAGCCCCGCGGGGGACCTTCGGAATGAGCAGTTCTTC

abundance: few
j_gene: TRBJ1-5
d_gene: .
v_gene: TRBV9
CDR3aa: CASSVGMGGQPQHF
CDR3nt: TGTGCCAGCAGCGTAGGTATGGGAGGTCAGCCCCAGCATTTT

abundance: .
j_gene: TRBJ2-7
d_gene: .
v_gene: TRBV28
CDR3aa: CAITGSRSYEQYF
CDR3nt: TGTGCCATCACCGGGAGTAGGTCCTACGAGCAGTACTTC

abundance: .
j_gene: TRBJ2-1
d_gene: TRBD1
v_gene: TRBV7-9
CDR3aa: CASSLDLGQGSYNEQFF
CDR3nt: TGTGCCAGCAGCTTAGACCTGGGACAGGGTAGCTACAATGAGCAGTTCTTC

abundance: .
j_gene: TRBJ1-2
d_gene: .
v_gene: TRBV6-2/TRBV6-3
CDR3aa: CASSDGGLSYGYTF
CDR3nt: TGTGCCAGCAGTGATGGGGGGCTTAGCTATGGCTACACCTTC

abundance: .
j_gene: TRBJ1-6
d_gene: .
v_gene: TRBV4-1
CDR3aa: CASSALNGQTNSPLHF
CDR3nt: TGCGCCAGCAGCGCCCTCAACGGACAGACCAATTCACCCCTCCACTTT

abundance: .
j_gene: TRBJ2-7
d_gene: TRBD1
v_gene: TRBV15
CDR3aa: CATSRDQTGIYEQYF
CDR3nt: TGTGCCACCAGCAGAGATCAGACAGGGATCTACGAGCAGTACTTC

abundance: once
j_gene: TRBJ2-3
d_gene: TRBD2
v_gene: TRBV19
CDR3aa: CASSVLTSGERTDTQYF
CDR3nt: TGTGCCAGTAGTGTGCTGACTAGCGGGGAGCGCACAGATACGCAGTATTTT

abundance: .
j_gene: TRBJ2-2
d_gene: .
v_gene: TRBV5-6
CDR3aa: CASSLAEVRRGNTGELFF
CDR3nt: TGTGCCAGCAGCTTGGCCGAAGTAAGGAGGGGCAACACCGGGGAGCTGTTTTTT